This entry lists 16 T cell receptor beta chains sequenced from one sample in a study of blood T cell repertoires in COVID-19. Profiled with immunoSEQ multiplex PCR; TCRdb holds only in-frame clones, not every one. The profile shows over 80,000 clones, around 67% of them singletons. The sequenced sample consisted of peripheral blood. The receptors derive from a man in his 70s with COVID-19, enrolled during active disease.

The genes are TRBV9 and TRBJ2-2; D call uncertain. Per germline, CDR1 SGDLS and CDR2 YYNGEE. CDR3 length equals 15 residues. The V gene lost 3 bases and the J gene lost 4 bases, with 13 bases spanning the gap. In nucleotides, the CDR3 is TGTGCCAGCAGCGGGCCGGGTATGGTCACCGGGGAGCTGTTTTTT. Translating it yields CASSGPGMVTGELFF.

J is TRBJ1-5 and V is TRBV3-1 (or the pseudogene TRBV3-2); perhaps TRBD1 as D (6 bases). Looked up from germline, CDR1 is LGHDT and CDR2 is YNNKEL (reference sequence). CDR3 size: 16 residues. Trimming removed 2 bases at V and 4 bases at J, with 15 bases between. The CDR3 DNA is TGTGCCAGCAGCCAATTCACTCCAGGGGCGAATCAGCCCCAGCATTTT. It codes for CASSQFTPGANQPQHF.

The chain couples TRBV5-1 to TRBJ1-3, with D possibly being TRBD1 (5 bases). From germline, CDR1 is SGHRS and CDR2 YFSETQ. The CDR3 is 15 residues long. Trimming removed 0 bases at V and 4 bases at J, with 11 bases between. CDR3 bases: TGCGCCAGCAGCTTGGGGCAGGGAATGGGAAACACCATATATTTT. The encoded protein is CASSLGQGMGNTIYF.

This clone has only one observation. This chain uses TRBV5-6 with TRBJ1-1, with a weak D call TRBD1 (5 bases). The CDR3 has 14 amino acids. The germline V gene has CDR1 SGHDT and CDR2 YYEEEE. The V and J ends lost 5 bases and 3 bases respectively, with 14 bases between them. The CDR3 sequence is CASRLEGADTEAFF. In nucleotides, the CDR3 is TGTGCCAGCAGACTTGAAGGGGCGGACACTGAAGCTTTCTTT.

This clone was recorded once. The V and J genes are TRBV19 and TRBJ2-7, with a tentative D call TRBD2 (6 bases). This CDR3 region has 15 residues. The V gene's germline CDR1 is LNHDA and CDR2 SQIVND (reference sequence). V lost 4 bases to trimming and J lost 2 bases, with 15 bases between them. DNA for the CDR3: TGTGCCAGTAGTACGACGGGAGCGCCCCCCTACGAGCAGTACTTC. This gives the protein CASSTTGAPPYEQYF.

This clone has only one observation. The chain has TRBV9 and TRBJ2-7, with TRBD2 matching over 10 bases. Looked up from germline, CDR1 is SGDLS and CDR2 is YYNGEE. V lost 4 bases, J lost 2 bases, and 6 bases stayed unmatched. The CDR3 spans 15 residues. Written as DNA, the CDR3 is TGTGCCAGCAGCCCACGGACTAGCGGCCCCTACGAGCAGTACTTC. As protein: CASSPRTSGPYEQYF. The whole variable domain, remainder taken from reference TRBV9 and TRBJ2-7, is DSGVTQTPKHLITATGQRVTLRCSPRSGDLSVYWYQQSLDQGLQFLIQYYNGEERAKGNILERFSAQQFPDLHSELNLSSLELGDSALYFCASSPRTSGPYEQYFGPGTRLTVT.

This sequence joins TRBV19 and TRBJ1-2; 7 nucleotides match TRBD1. The CDR3 has 13 residues. The V gene end was trimmed by 5 bases and the J gene end by 5 bases; junction bases not matched to a gene: 5. From germline, CDR1 is LNHDA and CDR2 SQIVND (reference sequence). In DNA, the CDR3 is TGTGCCAGTAGTCCGGACAGGATGTATGGCTACACCTTC. It is translated as CASSPDRMYGYTF.

This sequence joins TRBV2 and TRBJ1-2; 9 bases are shared with TRBD1. The CDR3 extends over 14 amino acids. V shed 6 bases and J 4 bases; nucleotides not matched to a gene: 6. The germline gives CDR1 SNHLY, CDR2 FYNNEI. The CDR3 loop is CASRPGQGPYGYTF. CDR3 DNA: TGTGCCAGCAGGCCGGGACAGGGCCCCTATGGCTACACCTTC.

This clone came up once. The chain employs TRBV5-5 and TRBJ2-1; 7 bases are shared with TRBD2. The V segment lost 4 bases and the J segment 1 base; nucleotides outside the gene matches: 11. The germline V gene encodes CDR1 SGHKS and CDR2 YYEKEE (reference sequence). CDR3 size: 17 residues. The CDR3 protein is CASSTTGGSISYNEQFF. As DNA, the CDR3 is TGTGCCAGCAGCACAACTGGCGGGAGTATTTCCTACAATGAGCAGTTCTTC.

V gene TRBV10-3 combines with J gene TRBJ1-1, with D perhaps matching TRBD1 (6 bases). Germline CDR1 ENHRY, CDR2 SYGVKD. The CDR3 length is 13 residues. V was trimmed by 5 bases and J by 5 bases, leaving 12 bases between them. CDR3 sequence: CAISYRVGTEAFF. The CDR3 nucleotides are TGTGCCATCAGTTACAGGGTAGGTACTGAAGCTTTCTTT.

The chain uses TRBV28 and TRBJ2-7; TRBD1 is a possible D gene (6 bases). Deletions cut 2 bases from V and 0 bases from J, with 8 bases between. The germline V gene has CDR1 MDHEN and CDR2 SYDVKM. CDR3 length equals 14 residues. The CDR3 nucleotides read TGTGCCAGCAGTTTAAAAGGGGGCTCCTACGAGCAGTACTTC. It encodes CASSLKGGSYEQYF.

This clone was detected only a few times. The CDR3 spells CASSLQTSGYGEAFF. CDR3 nucleotides: TGCGCCAGCAGCTTACAGACTTCAGGGTATGGGGAAGCTTTCTTT. The chain joins TRBV5-1 to TRBJ1-1; possible D gene TRBD1, 5 bases. The V and J ends lost 2 bases and 8 bases respectively, with 19 bases between them. This CDR3 has 15 residues. Germline CDR1 reads SGHRS; CDR2 reads YFSETQ.

The V call is TRBV29-1, the J call TRBJ2-7, with 7 bases lining up with TRBD1. Germline V gives CDR1 SQVTM, CDR2 ANQGSEA. V trimming: 7 bases; J trimming: 1 base; junction bases outside the gene matches: 7. The CDR3 contains 13 residues. Written as DNA, the CDR3 is TGCAGCGCTCTGGACAGGCGATCCTACGAGCAGTACTTC. Its translation is CSALDRRSYEQYF.

The rearrangement joins TRBV28 to TRBJ1-4; D is undetermined. V dropped 2 bases and J dropped 0 bases, with 7 bases sitting between them. The CDR3 has 15 residues. Germline-derived CDR1 and CDR2 are MDHEN and SYDVKM. The DNA of the CDR3 is TGTGCCAGCAGTTTAATTGGAGCAACTAATGAAAAACTGTTTTTT. As protein: CASSLIGATNEKLFF.

In DNA, the CDR3 is TGCGCCAGCAGCCCGACTAGCGGGAGCCACGAGCAGTACTTC. Translating gives CASSPTSGSHEQYF. V is TRBV5-1 and J is TRBJ2-7, with 12 bases fitting TRBD2. The CDR3 totals 14 residues. V trimming: 4 bases; J trimming: 5 bases; junction bases outside the gene matches: 4. Germline loops: CDR1 SGHRS, CDR2 YFSETQ.

The chain couples TRBV18 to TRBJ1-5; no clear D gene. CDR3 size: 17 residues. Trimming removed 3 bases at V and 0 bases at J, with 15 bases between. Germline CDR1 reads KGHSH; CDR2 reads LQKENI. The CDR3 is CASSPQPGTLSNQPQHF. The CDR3 region has the DNA TGTGCCAGCTCACCCCAGCCGGGTACCCTTAGCAATCAGCCCCAGCATTTT.